The clone carrying this TCR beta chain was recorded at least ten times. CDR3 and TCR beta VDJ profiling relied on a genomic DNA template. TCRdb re-derived calls from the reads in MiXCR, one entry per CDR3 protein. The sample lists some 170,000 distinct CDR3 sequences, roughly 48% seen once, with around 1% in the top ten. Patients sequenced had flow cytometry evidence of CD8+CD57+ cell expansion. Unmatched junction bases numbered 8, after V lost 2 bases and J lost 9 bases. Germline assignment: CDR1 MRHNA and CDR2 SNTAGT. The CDR3 runs 15 residues. The sample originates from a study of CD8+CD57+ T cells in acquired aplastic anemia.

The sequence was obtained from a human donor with aplastic anemia. What was sequenced was sorted CD4+, CD8+, or CD8+CD57+ T cells (not recorded which) from PBMCs. The rearrangement uses TRBV6-4 and TRBJ2-1; 9 nucleotides match TRBD2. Written as DNA, the CDR3 is TGTGCCAGCAGTGACGTGCGGGGGGGCCGGTTTGAGCAGTTCTTC. The encoded protein is CASSDVRGGRFEQFF.